Listed here are 5 T cell receptor beta chains from one sample, sequenced in a study of T cell repertoires in cytomegalovirus infection. MiXCR was run by TCRdb on the reads, yielding one entry per CDR3 protein. This sample has around 900,000 distinct CDR3 sequences; less than 35% occur once, and the top ten carry around an eighth. These receptors are not linked to any known antigen. The sample consisted of cultured CD8+ T cells from PBMCs, taken from culture after CMV antigen stimulation. The receptor source for this set is a human donor in good health (CMV status not recorded). Some clones in this sample may be carry-over from other donors' samples.

This clonotype was seen only a few times. The genes are TRBV7-9 and TRBJ2-7; TRBD2 agrees at 8 bases. CDR3 size: 15 residues. After removal of 0 bases from V and 3 bases from J, the junction contained 4 bases not matched to a gene. Germline loops: CDR1 SEHNR, CDR2 FQNEAQ (reference sequence). CDR3 DNA sequence: TGTGCCAGCAGCTTAGCTGGCGGGGGGAACTACGAGCAGTACGTC. This translates into CASSLAGGGNYEQYV.

This clonotype turned up a few times. The rearrangement links TRBV19 to TRBJ2-1; TRBD1 agrees at 8 bases. V gave up 0 bases and J gave up 3 bases; unmatched junction bases: 4. The CDR3 totals 16 residues. In germline, CDR1 is LNHDA, CDR2 SQIVND (reference sequence). Here the CDR3 DNA reads TGTGCCAGTAGTATAGATGCAGGGGGCTTCTACAATGAGCAGTTCTTC. Residues: CASSIDAGGFYNEQFF.

This clonotype was seen many times. The chain couples TRBV7-8 to TRBJ2-3; TRBD1 or TRBD2 may be the D gene (5 bases each). Trimming stripped 3 bases from V and 4 bases from J, with 17 bases between. Germline V gene lookup returns CDR1 SGHVS and CDR2 FQNEAQ. The CDR3 totals 16 residues. The CDR3 DNA reads TGTGCCAGCAGCTTTCTATTCCGAGTGGGGGCAGATACGCAGTATTTT. Protein: CASSFLFRVGADTQYF.

The chain employs TRBV3-1 and TRBJ2-1; weak D call: TRBD1 (6 bases). CDR3 length equals 12 residues. The V end lost 0 bases, the J end lost 11 bases, and 8 bases lay between the germline ends. Germline-derived CDR1 and CDR2 are LGHDT and YNNKEL (reference sequence). This CDR3 is CASSQEDSQQFF. The CDR3 region has the DNA TGTGCCAGCAGCCAAGAGGACAGCCAGCAGTTCTTC.

There are a few counts of this clonotype. The V call is TRBV28, the J call TRBJ2-4; D is possibly TRBD1 (5 bases). The V gene's germline CDR1 is MDHEN and CDR2 SYDVKM. This CDR3 contains 12 residues. Trimming left V 5 bases short and J 7 bases short, with 9 bases between. The CDR3: CASSPGWNIQYF. The DNA of the CDR3 is TGTGCCAGCAGTCCAGGGTGGAACATTCAGTACTTC.